This T cell receptor beta chain was captured in a study of cytomegalovirus exposure and HLA in healthy donors (dated by TCRdb to about 2017). In the study overall: An earlier analysis of fewer than 750 of the donors reported 276 Gb of sequence data and roughly 120 million unique TCR beta sequences obtained from 150 million to 200 million T cells. Approximately 310 gigabases of sequencing data and approximately 84 million unique TCR sequences were included in an early release covering around 600 HLA-typed donors. The genetic ancestry cluster associated with self-reported Caucasian donors included roughly four fifths of the roughly 380 genotyped donors. The aim of the study was to test whether cataloging public T cell receptors could identify signatures of past pathogen exposure. The T cell repertoires of some 700 subjects were profiled by immunosequencing and related to cytomegalovirus serostatus. Along with the approximately 650-subject first cohort, a separate validation cohort of over a hundred different subjects was used. To predict cytomegalovirus infection status, the study combined high-throughput TCR immunosequencing, statistical association of individual TCRs with disease status, and machine learning. To study patterns of TCR occurrence, a later analysis re-analyzed previously published TCR beta repertoires from hundreds of donors and added high-resolution HLA genotyping. In the later analysis, no new phenotypic data were used to find candidate immune exposures; instead, reliance was placed on TCR beta sequences and their occurrence across donors. An earlier analysis of 500 to 650 of the donors applied high-throughput TCR beta sequencing to assess whether each TCR beta V gene segment acted as functional or pseudogenic. Alongside the repertoire data, information on donor age, sex, ethnicity and CMV serostatus was compiled. A later genetic analysis took genome-wide SNP genotypes for about 65% of the 666 donors and used that subset as a discovery cohort. All discovery cohort repertoires had been generated on a single sequencing platform. HLA typing covered class I and class II loci at four-digit resolution. Typing coverage differed by locus: A, B, C, DRB1 and DQB1 were typed in about 620-630 donors, DQA1 in around 500, DPA1 in around 610, and DPB1 in around 490. Because of strong linkage in the cohort, 5 or 6 DR-DQ haplotypes were treated as single units for association and clustering. Across 398 genotyped donors of the cohort, an average of 235,054 unique TCR beta nucleotide sequences per donor were sequenced, and roughly a sixth of those sequences were non-productive. Findings and caveats that apply to the study as a whole: In a later analysis, HLA-associated TCR beta chains showed more clonal expansion and lower generation probabilities than non-associated chains that were equally common. The study listed 150 to 200 TCR beta chains as associated with cytomegalovirus. Because HLA typing was unavailable for some donors at each locus, only the typed subset was used in association tests. Most TCR sequences were observed very rarely across donors, whereas some public TCRs were present in many individuals. A later analysis reported that several top co-occurrence clusters appeared linked to parvovirus B19, influenza, CMV and Epstein-Barr virus. The classifier was reported to diagnose cytomegalovirus status with high specificity and sensitivity in both the original cohort and the validation cohort. Linkage disequilibrium might explain the correlated functional status among segregating V segments, but an unknown experimental factor could not be excluded. An earlier analysis of approximately 500 of the donors showed that most TCR beta V segments appeared in productive rearrangements either about 87% or about 30% of the time, which broadly matched IMGT annotations. When HLA alleles, especially DR and DQ, strongly co-occurred, attributing TCR associations to individual alleles was difficult. The authors suggested that the approach could potentially be generalized to other disease states and immunological phenotypes. The earlier analysis of fewer than 750 of the donors excluded approximately 17 rarely observed V segments, including chromosome 9 orphons, because counts were too low. A group of highly shared sequence variants was considered likely to be a technical artifact of the sequencing pipeline. A later genetic analysis associated a missense DCLRE1C variant with V-gene and J-gene trimming of TCR beta chains, and an independent cohort replicated the association. For the cohort, immune exposure information was limited to CMV serostatus. In vitro tests confirmed that three of the cytomegalovirus-associated TCR beta chains recognize cytomegalovirus antigens. In this cohort, only TCR beta chains were sequenced, and detectable features were limited by the absence of alpha or paired-chain data. A later analysis associated 17,000 or so TCR beta sequences with specific HLA alleles at a false discovery rate of 0.05. In a later analysis, TCR association rates were found to vary across HLA loci, with the most associated TCRs seen for DRB1 alleles and the fewest for HLA-C alleles. According to a later analysis, most CMV-associated TCR beta chains appeared to be HLA-restricted, and the HLA associations seemed to be driven largely by CMV exposure. Because the 87-base-pair reads could not distinguish some IMGT-functional V segments, including TRBV6-2 and TRBV6-3, those segments were excluded. A further reported finding was that TCR beta sequences accurately predicted the HLA-A and HLA-B alleles for most subjects in the first cohort. Roughly uniform sequencing depth across donors was assumed in presence/absence analyses, although this assumption may not hold. According to a later genetic analysis, donors in an Asian-associated ancestry cluster had fewer N-insertions in productive TCRs than the approximately 700-donor mean.

The cohort was made up of 666 healthy bone marrow donors. At the time of sampling, all cohort members were nominally healthy, though unrecorded immune exposures were likely present. The donor tested CMV seropositive, placing the donor among the 289 seropositive members of the cohort. Every donor gave a peripheral blood sample, and the peripheral blood mononuclear cells from that sample were used for TCR beta sequencing. The Qiagen DNeasy Blood Extraction Kit was used to extract genomic DNA from the blood cell samples. Taken from cysteine to phenylalanine, the CDR3 has 12 residues. Kept here is only the CDR3 DNA, which spans 36 bases and is read in frame from base 1. Clipping removes 5 bases from V and 12 bases from J, with 9 as the unmatched junction base count. In the germline V gene, CDR1 corresponds to SGHTA and CDR2 to FQGNSA. The receptor library was made with the immunoSEQ multiplex PCR assay. For the multiplex PCR, a mixture combining 60 forward primers for TCR Vbeta segments and 13 reverse primers for TCR Jbeta segments was used. Amplification of the CDR3 region of rearranged TCR beta genes was performed with a multiplex PCR assay on genomic DNA. The Illumina HiSeq System was used to sequence the amplified TCR beta libraries as 87-base-pair reads. As for the authors' bioinformatics: Across the 670 or so repertoires, a later analysis counted roughly 77 million unique TCR beta chains, around 11 million of which were shared by at least two donors. Raw reads were error-corrected and collapsed into unique sequences with a nearest-neighbor algorithm that merged closely related sequences to remove PCR and sequencing errors. CDR3 sequences were aligned to IMGT reference sequences to assign V, D and J gene segments. Each retained sequence needed at least a six-nucleotide match to both a V gene segment and a J gene segment. Rearrangements were classified as productive when the CDR3 lacked stop codons and remained in frame with V and J, and all other rearrangements were classified as non-productive. CDR3 was defined according to IMGT convention as the region running from the second conserved V-encoded cysteine to the conserved J-encoded phenylalanine. In an earlier analysis of 587 of the donors, sequences lacking an unambiguous match to a single V gene segment were excluded. An earlier analysis of 450 to 650 of the donors called V segments functional above 56.7% productive rearrangements and segregating when the between-donor standard deviation exceeded 5%. A statistical classification framework was built for diagnosing cytomegalovirus status from the catalog of TCR beta chain sequences. A later analysis assigned V and J genes by comparing TCR nucleotide sequences with IMGT/GENE-DB human TR gene sequences. A later analysis assigned CDR3 sequences and most-parsimonious VDJ recombination scenarios with the TCRdist pipeline. In a later analysis, every TCR beta chain was defined by the combination of its CDR3 amino acid sequence and its V-gene family, and reads without a unique V-gene family were dropped. As a way to deal with suspected cross-contamination and a sequencing artifact, a later analysis dropped 450 to 600 nucleotide sequences that were highly shared and had low generation probability. In a later analysis, a clonal expansion index for each public chain was calculated from normalized within-repertoire ranks of inferred template counts. Generation probabilities in a later analysis came from a VDJ recombination model fitted to out-of-frame rearrangements, and those results were checked against IGoR. Hypergeometric tests were used in a later analysis to score TCR-TCR, TCR-HLA and TCR-CMV co-occurrence, with a repertoire-size bias correction applied to the TCR pairs. To estimate false discovery rates, a later analysis permuted the HLA or CMV assignments 20 times. In a later analysis, co-occurring TCRs were grouped with DBSCAN, and TCRdist sequence similarity was added when clustering was performed within HLA-allele-positive subsets. Repertoires with fewer than 30,000 or more than 120,000 public chains, plus five repertoires with anomalous nucleotide sharing, were excluded from co-occurrence clustering. Here the immuneACCESS table is served through TCRdb, limited to in-frame sequences with V and J called. Missing clones are a known gap in these copies; in checked studies unresolved V genes cover under half, and the rest lacks a known reason. From that table come the V and J calls and clone size; the DNA was used to work out D and trimming. The sample table records about 150,000 clones; about 76% of these occur just once. The biggest ten clones account for 5.4% of the sample.

A note on this clone: Its binding antigen is unknown. No base quality information exists; no much larger clone differs at one position.

Sequences were obtained from PBMCs. The sequence joins TRBV7-2 to TRBJ2-7; 8 junctional bases match TRBD1. This clonotype was sampled from a woman in her late teens or twenties in good health and CMV-seropositive. The nucleotides are TGTGCCAGCAGCACCGGAGCAGGGGGCATGTACTTC. Protein translation: CASSTGAGGMYF. The full variable domain, with segments outside the CDR3 supplied by the reference TRBV7-2 and TRBJ2-7 proteins, appears as GAGVSQSPSNKVTEKGKDVELRCDPISGHTALYWYRQSLGQGLEFLIYFQGNSAPDKSGLPSDRFSAERTGGSVSTLTIQRTQQEDSAVYLCASSTGAGGMYFGPGTRLTVT.